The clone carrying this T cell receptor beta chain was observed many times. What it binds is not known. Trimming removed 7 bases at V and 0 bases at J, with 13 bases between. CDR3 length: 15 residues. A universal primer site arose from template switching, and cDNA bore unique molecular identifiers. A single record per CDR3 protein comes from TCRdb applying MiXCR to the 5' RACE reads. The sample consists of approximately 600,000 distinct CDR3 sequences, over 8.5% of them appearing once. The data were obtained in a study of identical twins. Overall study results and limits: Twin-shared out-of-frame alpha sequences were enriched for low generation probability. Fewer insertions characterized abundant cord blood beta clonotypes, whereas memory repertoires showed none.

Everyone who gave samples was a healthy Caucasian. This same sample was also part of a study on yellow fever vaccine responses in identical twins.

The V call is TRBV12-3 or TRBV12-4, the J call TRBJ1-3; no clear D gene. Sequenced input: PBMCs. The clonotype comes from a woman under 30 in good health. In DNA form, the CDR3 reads TGTGCCAGCATTTTTGATCTACACTCTGGAAACACCATATATTTT. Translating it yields CASIFDLHSGNTIYF.